Below are 27 T cell receptor beta chains sequenced from a single sample in a study of technical replicates of blood from a few donors. Some clones are missing from TCRdb's copy, which holds only in-frame ones; the method was immunoSEQ multiplex PCR. The sample holds 35,000 to 50,000 clones; about 96% are singletons and the top ten take 0.35% to 0.4%. Sample: T cells isolated from PBMCs. The receptors come from a human donor in good health.

The gene calls are TRBV7-7 and TRBJ2-5, with 8 bases that match TRBD1. The CDR3 covers 15 residues. V lost 1 base and J lost 5; bases outside the gene matches: 6. The germline V gene encodes CDR1 SSHAT and CDR2 FNYEAQ (reference sequence). CDR3 nucleotide sequence: TGTGCCAGCAGCTTAGGAAGGACAGGGAGGGAGACCCAGTACTTC. Amino acids: CASSLGRTGRETQYF.

This chain connects TRBV19 to TRBJ1-4; the D gene is possibly TRBD1 (6 bases). This CDR3 contains 14 residues. Germline loops: CDR1 LNHDA, CDR2 SQIVND (reference sequence). The germline V and J ends were trimmed by 4 bases and 8 bases, with 14 bases remaining between them. CDR3 sequence: CASSTTGLGEKLFF. As DNA, the CDR3 is TGTGCCAGTAGTACGACAGGACTAGGGGAAAAACTGTTTTTT.

The chain uses TRBV5-1 and TRBJ2-1; 7 bases are a match to TRBD1. The germline gives CDR1 SGHRS, CDR2 YFSETQ. Trimming cost V 7 bases and J 4 bases; bases outside gene matches: 8. The CDR3 extends over 14 amino acids. The CDR3 here is CASSGTAAYNEQFF. The CDR3 DNA sequence: TGCGCCAGCTCGGGGACAGCCGCTTACAATGAGCAGTTCTTC.

The sample holds one count of this clone. CDR3: CASSLGGAGEYNEQFF. The CDR3 DNA reads as TGCGCCAGCAGCTTGGGGGGAGCGGGAGAGTACAATGAGCAGTTCTTC. The chain carries TRBV5-1 and TRBJ2-1; the match to TRBD2 covers 8 bases. The CDR3 length is 16 residues. CDR1 is SGHRS and CDR2 is YFSETQ in the germline V gene. Trimming at V came to 0 bases and at J to 4 bases, leaving 6 bases not matched to a gene.

The chain combines TRBV28 with TRBJ1-4; D unclear. The CDR3 spans 14 residues. The V end lost 5 bases, the J end lost 0 bases, and 7 bases lay between the germline ends. CDR1 is MDHEN, CDR2 SYDVKM, per germline. CDR3 region: CASSPQATNEKLFF. CDR3 sequence (DNA): TGTGCCAGCAGTCCCCAGGCAACTAATGAAAAACTGTTTTTT.

This chain links TRBV19 with TRBJ1-1; D might be TRBD1 (5 bases). Germline V gene sequence: CDR1 LNHDA, CDR2 SQIVND (reference sequence). The ends were cut back, 3 bases at V and 4 bases at J, with 18 bases in the middle. The CDR3 spans 16 residues. The CDR3 spells CASSIPPQGLVTEAFF. Written as DNA, the CDR3 is TGTGCCAGTAGTATCCCACCCCAGGGTTTGGTCACTGAAGCTTTCTTT.

This chain joins TRBV6-5 and TRBJ1-5, with no clear D. The CDR3 consists of 14 residues. Trimming left V 2 bases short and J 5 bases short, with 10 bases between. Germline V gene sequence: CDR1 MNHEY, CDR2 SVGAGI. The CDR3 nucleotides read TGTGCCAGCAGTTACAATAGCGGGGATCAGCCCCAGCATTTT. Its translation: CASSYNSGDQPQHF.

The gene calls are TRBV28 and TRBJ1-4; D call uncertain. This CDR3 has 14 amino acids. Trimming took 2 bases from V and 9 from J, leaving 13 bases between them. In germline, CDR1 is MDHEN, CDR2 SYDVKM. CDR3 DNA: TGTGCCAGCAGTTTAATTATGACGGAGCAAAAACTGTTTTTT. Protein: CASSLIMTEQKLFF.

The chain recombines TRBV9 with TRBJ2-3; weak D call: TRBD2 (5 bases). The germline V gene has CDR1 SGDLS and CDR2 YYNGEE. The V end was cut by 2 bases, the J end by 0 bases, with 10 bases between. The CDR3 is 15 amino acids. This CDR3 reads CASSVAEDSTDTQYF. In DNA form, the CDR3 reads TGTGCCAGCAGCGTGGCGGAGGATAGCACAGATACGCAGTATTTT.

The rearrangement uses TRBV18 and TRBJ1-1, with TRBD1 identical over 7 bases. The junction had 6 bases not matched to a gene; V was cut back by 5 bases and J by 3 bases. The CDR3 extends over 14 amino acids. Germline V lookup: CDR1 KGHSH, CDR2 LQKENI. The CDR3 reads CASSSDRVHTEAFF. The CDR3, as DNA: TGTGCCAGCTCATCCGACAGGGTTCACACTGAAGCTTTCTTT.

This chain joins TRBV5-1 and TRBJ2-7; unclear D gene. This CDR3 region has 12 residues. Germline V lookup: CDR1 SGHRS, CDR2 YFSETQ. V was cut by 0 bases and J by 5 bases, with 6 bases left in between. CDR3 residues: CASSLVPNEQYF. The CDR3 region has the DNA TGCGCCAGCAGCTTGGTGCCTAACGAGCAGTACTTC.

The genes are TRBV7-6 and TRBJ2-7, with a tentative D call TRBD1 (6 bases). The germline V gene has CDR1 SGHVS and CDR2 FNYEAQ. V lost 3 bases to trimming and J lost 3 bases, with 9 bases between them. There are 13 residues in the CDR3. The CDR3 reads CASSLQGNYEQYF. CDR3 nucleotides: TGTGCCAGCAGCTTGCAGGGGAACTACGAGCAGTACTTC.

V is TRBV7-3 and J is TRBJ2-7; D perhaps matches TRBD2 (6 bases). The V end lost 2 bases, the J end lost 0 bases, and 11 bases lay between the germline ends. The CDR3 is made up of 15 amino acids. Germline V gene lookup returns CDR1 SGHTA and CDR2 FQGTGA. CDR3 amino acids: CASSLFGSDSYEQYF. The CDR3 DNA sequence: TGTGCCAGCAGCTTATTCGGGAGCGACTCCTACGAGCAGTACTTC.

The chain couples TRBV9 to TRBJ2-3; a weak D match, TRBD2 (5 bases). The CDR3 is made up of 15 amino acids. The germline V gene has CDR1 SGDLS and CDR2 YYNGEE. The V gene lost 0 bases and the J gene lost 0 bases, with 8 bases spanning the gap. The CDR3 region is CASSVDEGSTDTQYF. CDR3 DNA sequence: TGTGCCAGCAGCGTAGATGAGGGTAGCACAGATACGCAGTATTTT.

The sample holds one count of this clone. This rearrangement joins TRBV11-2 to TRBJ1-1; 11 bases map to TRBD1. Germline V gives CDR1 SGHAT, CDR2 FQNNGV. J was trimmed by 6 bases and V by 4 bases; bases with no gene match: 7. The CDR3 runs 15 residues. CDR3: CASSSLGQGASEAFF. In DNA, the CDR3 is TGTGCCAGCAGCTCCCTCGGACAGGGGGCCTCTGAAGCTTTCTTT.

J is TRBJ2-1 and V is TRBV30; TRBD1 is a possible D gene (6 bases). V gave up 1 base and J gave up 4 bases, with 11 bases separating them. Germline V gene lookup returns CDR1 GTSNPN and CDR2 SVGIG (reference sequence). This CDR3 is built from 14 residues. CDR3 loop: CAWSAGDVYNEQFF. In DNA form, the CDR3 reads TGTGCCTGGAGTGCAGGGGACGTGTACAATGAGCAGTTCTTC. The full variable domain, rest sourced from reference TRBV30 and TRBJ2-1, is SQTIHQWPATLVQPVGSPLSLECTVEGTSNPNLYWYRQAAGRGLQLLFYSVGIGQISSEVPQNLSASRPQDRQFILSSKKLLLSDSGFYLCAWSAGDVYNEQFFGPGTRLTVL.

The chain joins TRBV5-1 to TRBJ1-2; possibly TRBD1 for D (5 bases). Germline V gene lookup returns CDR1 SGHRS and CDR2 YFSETQ. Trimming stripped 0 bases from V and 6 bases from J, with 9 bases between. CDR3 length: 13 amino acids. CDR3: CASSLGRVNGYTF. CDR3 coding DNA: TGCGCCAGCAGCTTGGGCAGGGTTAATGGCTACACCTTC.

The CDR3 bases are TGCGCCAGCAGCTTGTTATATGAGCAGTTCTTC. Translated: CASSLLYEQFF. The chain carries TRBV5-1 and TRBJ2-1; no clear D. The CDR3 runs to 11 residues. Germline V gives CDR1 SGHRS, CDR2 YFSETQ. V lost 1 base, J lost 8 bases, and 4 bases lay in between.

This clone has just one count. The junction does not match germline at one end; this may be a read error. V usage is TRBV28 and J usage is TRBJ1-4, with D hard to call. The CDR3 is made up of 12 amino acids. Germline assignment: CDR1 MDHEN and CDR2 SYDVKM. CDR3 in DNA: TGTGCCAGCAGCTTAACTCATGAAAAACTGTTTTTT. This codes for CASSLTHEKLFF.

The chain joins TRBV27 to TRBJ2-1, with 7 bases aligning to TRBD2. The CDR3 has 12 amino acids. The germline CDR1 and CDR2 sequences are MNHEY and SMNVEV (reference sequence). The ends lost 6 bases at V and 9 bases at J; junction bases unmatched: 5. The CDR3 spells CASRLARVEQFF. The CDR3 DNA is TGTGCCAGCAGACTAGCGAGGGTTGAGCAGTTCTTC.

The chain couples TRBV4-2 to TRBJ2-2, with TRBD2 as a possible D gene (5 bases). Germline V gene sequence: CDR1 LGHNA, CDR2 YNFKEQ. The CDR3 length is 15 residues. Trimming pared 0 bases from V and 6 bases from J, leaving 11 bases between. CDR3 DNA: TGTGCCAGCAGCCAAGAAACGGGGATGGCCGGGGAGCTGTTTTTT. This sequence encodes CASSQETGMAGELFF.

The chain recombines TRBV11-3 with TRBJ1-3, with 8 bases aligning to TRBD1. The CDR3 has 13 amino acids. CDR1 and CDR2 (germline): SGHNT, YENEEA. V was clipped by 5 bases and J by 4 bases; unmatched bases: 1. The DNA for the CDR3 is TGTGCCAGCAGCGACAGGGGCGGAAACACCATATATTTT. Translated: CASSDRGGNTIYF.

This chain joins TRBV5-5 and TRBJ1-2; the D gene is possibly TRBD1 (5 bases). With 4 bases removed from V and 4 bases from J, the gap between germline ends came to 14 bases. The germline gives CDR1 SGHKS, CDR2 YYEKEE (reference sequence). This CDR3 comprises 14 residues. CDR3 sequence: CASSPFTGPYGYTF. The CDR3 DNA sequence: TGTGCCAGCAGCCCGTTTACAGGACCCTATGGCTACACCTTC.

This chain uses TRBV6-5 with TRBJ2-1; 7 positions match TRBD2. The CDR3 runs 14 residues. V trimming: 8 bases; J trimming: 4 bases; junction bases outside the gene matches: 8. The germline V gene encodes CDR1 MNHEY and CDR2 SVGAGI. This chain's CDR3 is CASGAGTGYNEQFF. The CDR3 DNA reads as TGTGCCAGCGGAGCGGGAACTGGATACAATGAGCAGTTCTTC.

The CDR3 loop is CASVPIDRVYTEAFF. As DNA, the CDR3 is TGTGCCAGCGTACCAATAGACAGGGTGTACACTGAAGCTTTCTTT. This chain links TRBV28 with TRBJ1-1; TRBD1 agrees at 7 bases. J lost 3 bases, V lost 8 bases, and 12 bases had no gene match. CDR1 is MDHEN and CDR2 is SYDVKM in the germline V gene. CDR3 length: 15 amino acids.

The rearrangement uses TRBV11-3 and TRBJ2-7; the match to TRBD1 covers 9 bases. Trimming cost V 6 bases and J 4 bases; bases outside gene matches: 7. CDR1 and CDR2 (germline): SGHNT, YENEEA. This CDR3 comprises 14 residues. This chain's CDR3 is CASSHDRGEYEQYF. In nucleotides, the CDR3 is TGTGCCAGCAGTCATGACAGGGGGGAGTACGAGCAGTACTTC.

The V call is TRBV29-1, the J call TRBJ2-1; D is uncertain. This CDR3 comprises 14 residues. The V gene lost 1 base and the J gene lost 2 bases, with 9 bases spanning the gap. Per the germline V gene, CDR1 is SQVTM and CDR2 is ANQGSEA. This chain's CDR3 is CSVEGSNPYNEQFF. The CDR3 bases are TGCAGCGTTGAAGGGTCTAACCCCTACAATGAGCAGTTCTTC.